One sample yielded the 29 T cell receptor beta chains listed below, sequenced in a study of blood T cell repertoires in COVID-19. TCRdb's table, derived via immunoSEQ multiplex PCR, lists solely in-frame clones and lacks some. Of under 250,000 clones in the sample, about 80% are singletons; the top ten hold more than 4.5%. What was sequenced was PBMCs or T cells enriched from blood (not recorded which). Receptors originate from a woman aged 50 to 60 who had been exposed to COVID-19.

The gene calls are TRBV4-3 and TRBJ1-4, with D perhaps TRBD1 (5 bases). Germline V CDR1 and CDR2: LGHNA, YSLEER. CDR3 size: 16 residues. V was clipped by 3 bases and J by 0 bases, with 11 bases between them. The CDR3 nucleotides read TGCGCCAGCAGCCAGGACCGACAGTCAACTAATGAAAAACTGTTTTTT. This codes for CASSQDRQSTNEKLFF.

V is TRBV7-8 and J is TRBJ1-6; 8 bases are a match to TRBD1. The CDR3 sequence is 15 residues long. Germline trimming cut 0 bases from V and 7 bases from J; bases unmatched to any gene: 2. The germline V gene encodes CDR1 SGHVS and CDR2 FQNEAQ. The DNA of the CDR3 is TGTGCCAGCAGCTTAGCGGGGGACAGGAATTCACCCCTCCACTTT. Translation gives CASSLAGDRNSPLHF.

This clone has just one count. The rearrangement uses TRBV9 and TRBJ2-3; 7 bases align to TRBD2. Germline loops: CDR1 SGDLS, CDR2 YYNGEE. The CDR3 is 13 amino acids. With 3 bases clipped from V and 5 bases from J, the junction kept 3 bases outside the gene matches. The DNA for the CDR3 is TGTGCCAGCAGCGCCGGGACTATAGATACGCAGTATTTT. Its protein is CASSAGTIDTQYF. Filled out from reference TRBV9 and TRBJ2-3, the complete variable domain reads DSGVTQTPKHLITATGQRVTLRCSPRSGDLSVYWYQQSLDQGLQFLIQYYNGEERAKGNILERFSAQQFPDLHSELNLSSLELGDSALYFCASSAGTIDTQYFGPGTRLTVL.

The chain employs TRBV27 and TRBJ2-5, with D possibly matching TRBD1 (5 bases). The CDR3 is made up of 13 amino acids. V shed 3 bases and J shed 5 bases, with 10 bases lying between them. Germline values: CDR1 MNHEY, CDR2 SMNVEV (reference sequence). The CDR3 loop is CASSFVGVETQYF. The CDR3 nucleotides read TGTGCCAGCAGTTTCGTAGGGGTTGAGACCCAGTACTTC.

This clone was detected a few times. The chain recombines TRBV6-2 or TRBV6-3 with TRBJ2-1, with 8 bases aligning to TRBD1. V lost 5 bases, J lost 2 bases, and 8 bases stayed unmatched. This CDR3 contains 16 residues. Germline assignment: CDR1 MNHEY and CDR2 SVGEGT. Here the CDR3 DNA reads TGTGCCAGCAGTGATCCGGGACAGGCGACCTACAATGAGCAGTTCTTC. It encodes CASSDPGQATYNEQFF.

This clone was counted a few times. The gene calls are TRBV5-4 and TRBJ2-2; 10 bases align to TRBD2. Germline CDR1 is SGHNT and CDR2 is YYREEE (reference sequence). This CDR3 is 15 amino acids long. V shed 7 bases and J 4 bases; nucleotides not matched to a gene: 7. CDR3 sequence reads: CASGQSGGVTGELFF. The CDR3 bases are TGTGCCAGCGGCCAGAGCGGGGGGGTCACCGGGGAGCTGTTTTTT.

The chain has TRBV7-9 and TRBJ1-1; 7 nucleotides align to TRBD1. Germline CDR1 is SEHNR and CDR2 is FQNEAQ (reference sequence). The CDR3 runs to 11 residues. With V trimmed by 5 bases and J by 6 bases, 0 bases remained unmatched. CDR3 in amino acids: CASSGTAEAFF. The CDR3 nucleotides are TGTGCCAGCAGCGGGACAGCTGAAGCTTTCTTT.

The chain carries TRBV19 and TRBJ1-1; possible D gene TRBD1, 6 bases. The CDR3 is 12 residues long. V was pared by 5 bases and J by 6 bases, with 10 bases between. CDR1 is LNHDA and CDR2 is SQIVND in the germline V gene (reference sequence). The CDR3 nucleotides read TGTGCCAGTAGTGTTGACAGGCCTGAAGCTTTCTTT. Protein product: CASSVDRPEAFF.

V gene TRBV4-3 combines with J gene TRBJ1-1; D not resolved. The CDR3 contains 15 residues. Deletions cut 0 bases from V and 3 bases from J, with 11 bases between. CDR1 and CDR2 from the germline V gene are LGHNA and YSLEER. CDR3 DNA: TGCGCCAGCAGCCAAGATTATCCTACTTACACTGAAGCTTTCTTT. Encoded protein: CASSQDYPTYTEAFF.

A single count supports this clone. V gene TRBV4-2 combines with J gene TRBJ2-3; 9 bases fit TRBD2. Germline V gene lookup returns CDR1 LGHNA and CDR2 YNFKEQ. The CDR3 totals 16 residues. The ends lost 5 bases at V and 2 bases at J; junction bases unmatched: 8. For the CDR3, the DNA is TGTGCCAGCAGCTCAGCGACTAGCGGCTCCACAGATACGCAGTATTTT. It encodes CASSSATSGSTDTQYF.

CDR3 sequence reads: CASSFRGDNSPLHF. In nucleotides, the CDR3 is TGTGCCAGCAGTTTTAGGGGCGATAATTCACCCCTCCACTTT. V gene TRBV28 combines with J gene TRBJ1-6; perhaps TRBD1 as D (5 bases). Germline V CDR1 and CDR2: MDHEN, SYDVKM. The ends were cut back, 3 bases at V and 5 bases at J, with 8 bases in the middle. The CDR3 covers 14 residues.

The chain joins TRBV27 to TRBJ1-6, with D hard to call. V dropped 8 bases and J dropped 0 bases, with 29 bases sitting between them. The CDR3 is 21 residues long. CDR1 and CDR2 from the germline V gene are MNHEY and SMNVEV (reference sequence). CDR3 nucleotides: TGTGCCAGCGAGGTTTTATCTAAGCCTCTGCAGCTGTGCTCCTATAATTCACCCCTCCACTTT. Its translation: CASEVLSKPLQLCSYNSPLHF.

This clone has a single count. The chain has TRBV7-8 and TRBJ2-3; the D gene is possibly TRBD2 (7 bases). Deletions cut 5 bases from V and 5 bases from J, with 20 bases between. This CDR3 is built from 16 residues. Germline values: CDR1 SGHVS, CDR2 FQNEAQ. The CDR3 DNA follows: TGTGCCAGCAGCCAAGGACGGACGGGGGGACAAGATACGCAGTATTTT. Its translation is CASSQGRTGGQDTQYF.

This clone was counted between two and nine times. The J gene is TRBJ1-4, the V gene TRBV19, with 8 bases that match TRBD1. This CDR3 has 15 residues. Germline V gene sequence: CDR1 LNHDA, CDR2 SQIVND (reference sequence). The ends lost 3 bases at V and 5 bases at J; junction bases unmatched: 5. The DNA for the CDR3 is TGTGCCAGTAGTATGGGGGACAGGAAGAATGAAAAACTGTTTTTT. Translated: CASSMGDRKNEKLFF.

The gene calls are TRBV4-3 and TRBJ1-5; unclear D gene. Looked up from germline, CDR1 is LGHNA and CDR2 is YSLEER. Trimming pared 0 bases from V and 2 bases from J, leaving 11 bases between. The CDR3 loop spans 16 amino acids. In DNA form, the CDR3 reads TGCGCCAGCAGCCAAGAATATCGCGATGGCAATCAGCCCCAGCATTTT. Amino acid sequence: CASSQEYRDGNQPQHF.

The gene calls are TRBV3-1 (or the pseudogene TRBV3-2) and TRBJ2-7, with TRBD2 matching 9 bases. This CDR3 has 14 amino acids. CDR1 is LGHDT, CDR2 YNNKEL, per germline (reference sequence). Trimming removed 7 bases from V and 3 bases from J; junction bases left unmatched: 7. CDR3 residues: CASTRGTSLYEQYF. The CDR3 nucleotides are TGTGCCAGCACCCGCGGGACTAGCCTCTACGAGCAGTACTTC.

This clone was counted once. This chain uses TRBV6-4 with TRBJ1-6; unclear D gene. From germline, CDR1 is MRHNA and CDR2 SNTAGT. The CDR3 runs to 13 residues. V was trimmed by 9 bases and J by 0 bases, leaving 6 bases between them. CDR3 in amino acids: CARGRSYNSPLHF. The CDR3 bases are TGTGCCAGGGGCCGCTCCTATAATTCACCCCTCCACTTT.

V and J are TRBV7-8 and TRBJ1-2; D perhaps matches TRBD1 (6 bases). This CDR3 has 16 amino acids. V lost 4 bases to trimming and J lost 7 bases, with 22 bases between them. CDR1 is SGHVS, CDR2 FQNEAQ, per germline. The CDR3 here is CASSWDTGSREGGYTF. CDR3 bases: TGTGCCAGCAGCTGGGATACAGGGAGCCGTGAAGGTGGCTACACCTTC.

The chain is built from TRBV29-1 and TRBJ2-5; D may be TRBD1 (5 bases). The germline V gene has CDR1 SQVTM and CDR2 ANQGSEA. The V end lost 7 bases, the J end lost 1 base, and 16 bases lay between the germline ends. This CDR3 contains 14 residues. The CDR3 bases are TGCAGCGGGGGTAGATTGGGGCTCCAAGAGACCCAGTACTTC. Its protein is CSGGRLGLQETQYF. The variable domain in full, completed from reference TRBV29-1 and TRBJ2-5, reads SAVISQKPSRDICQRGTSLTIQCQVDSQVTMMFWYRQQPGQSLTLIATANQGSEATYESGFVIDKFPISRPNLTFSTLTVSNMSPEDSSIYLCSGGRLGLQETQYFGPGTRLLVL.

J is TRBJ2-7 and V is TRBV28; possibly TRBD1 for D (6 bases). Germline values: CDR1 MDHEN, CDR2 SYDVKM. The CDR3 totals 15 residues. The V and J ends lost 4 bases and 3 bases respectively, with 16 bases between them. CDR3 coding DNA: TGTGCCAGCAGTTCAAAACAGGGAGTAGGCTACGAGCAGTACTTC. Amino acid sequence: CASSSKQGVGYEQYF.

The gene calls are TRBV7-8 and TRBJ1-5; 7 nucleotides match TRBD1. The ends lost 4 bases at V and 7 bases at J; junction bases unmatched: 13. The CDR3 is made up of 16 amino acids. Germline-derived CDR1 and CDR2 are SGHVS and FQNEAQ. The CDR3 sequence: CASSSDRLGSGQPQHF. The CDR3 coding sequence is TGTGCCAGCAGCTCGGACAGGCTGGGGTCGGGACAGCCCCAGCATTTT.

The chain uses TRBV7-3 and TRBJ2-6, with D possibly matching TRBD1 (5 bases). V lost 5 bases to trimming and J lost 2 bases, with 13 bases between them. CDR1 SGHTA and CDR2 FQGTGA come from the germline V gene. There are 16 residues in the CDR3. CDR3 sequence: CASSTPGLAGANVLTF. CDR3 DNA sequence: TGTGCCAGCAGCACCCCAGGGCTCGCTGGGGCCAACGTCCTGACTTTC.

CDR3 sequence: CASSPLSETEAFF. CDR3 sequence (DNA): TGTGCCAGCAGCCCTCTAAGTGAGACTGAAGCTTTCTTT. This chain connects TRBV7-9 to TRBJ1-1; D unresolved. The V and J ends lost 5 bases and 5 bases respectively, with 12 bases between them. The CDR3 spans 13 residues. Germline CDR1 SEHNR, CDR2 FQNEAQ (reference sequence).

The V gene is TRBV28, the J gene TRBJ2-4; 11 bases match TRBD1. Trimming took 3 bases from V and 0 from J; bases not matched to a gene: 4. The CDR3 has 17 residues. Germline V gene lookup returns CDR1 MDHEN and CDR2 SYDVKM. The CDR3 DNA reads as TGTGCCAGCAGTTTGGGCGGGACAGGGGGAGCCAAAAACATTCAGTACTTC. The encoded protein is CASSLGGTGGAKNIQYF.

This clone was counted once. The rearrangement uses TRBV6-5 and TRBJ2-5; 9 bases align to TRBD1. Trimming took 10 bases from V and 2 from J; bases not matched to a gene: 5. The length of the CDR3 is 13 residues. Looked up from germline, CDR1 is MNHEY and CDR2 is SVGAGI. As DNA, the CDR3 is TGTGCCACCACAGGGGGCGGGCAAGAGACCCAGTACTTC. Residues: CATTGGGQETQYF.

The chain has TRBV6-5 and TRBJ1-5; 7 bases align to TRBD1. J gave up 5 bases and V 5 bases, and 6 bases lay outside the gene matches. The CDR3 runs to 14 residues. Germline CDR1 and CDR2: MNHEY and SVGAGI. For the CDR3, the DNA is TGTGCCAGCAGTAAGGGCAGGGGGTATCAGCCCCAGCATTTT. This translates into CASSKGRGYQPQHF.

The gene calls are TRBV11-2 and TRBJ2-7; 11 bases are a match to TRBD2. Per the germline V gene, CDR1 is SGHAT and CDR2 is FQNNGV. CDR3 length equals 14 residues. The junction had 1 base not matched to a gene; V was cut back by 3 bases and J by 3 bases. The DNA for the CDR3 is TGTGCCAGCAGCTTCGGGACTAGCGGCTACGAGCAGTACTTC. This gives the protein CASSFGTSGYEQYF.

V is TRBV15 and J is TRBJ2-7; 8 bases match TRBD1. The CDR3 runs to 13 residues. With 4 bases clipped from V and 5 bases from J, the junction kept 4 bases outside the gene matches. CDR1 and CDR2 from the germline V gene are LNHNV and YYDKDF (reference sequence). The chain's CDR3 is CATSKRTGNEQYF. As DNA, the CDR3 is TGTGCCACCAGCAAACGGACAGGGAACGAGCAGTACTTC.

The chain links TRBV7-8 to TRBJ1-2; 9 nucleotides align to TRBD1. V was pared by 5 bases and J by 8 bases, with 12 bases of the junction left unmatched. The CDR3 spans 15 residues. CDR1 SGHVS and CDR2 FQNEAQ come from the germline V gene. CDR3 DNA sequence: TGTGCCAGCAGCCAATCGGACAGGGGCCAAAGAGGCTACACCTTC. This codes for CASSQSDRGQRGYTF.